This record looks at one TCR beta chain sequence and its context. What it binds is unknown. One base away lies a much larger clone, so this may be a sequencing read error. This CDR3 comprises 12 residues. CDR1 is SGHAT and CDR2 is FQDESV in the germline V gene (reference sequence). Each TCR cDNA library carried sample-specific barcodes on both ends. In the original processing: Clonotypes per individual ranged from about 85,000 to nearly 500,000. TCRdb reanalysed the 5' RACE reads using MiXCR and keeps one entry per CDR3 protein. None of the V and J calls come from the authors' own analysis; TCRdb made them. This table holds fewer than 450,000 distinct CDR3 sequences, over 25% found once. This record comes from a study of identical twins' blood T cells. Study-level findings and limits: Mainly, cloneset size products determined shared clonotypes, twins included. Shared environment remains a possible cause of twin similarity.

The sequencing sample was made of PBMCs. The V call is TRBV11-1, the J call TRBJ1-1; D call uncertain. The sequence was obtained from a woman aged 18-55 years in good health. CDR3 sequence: CAGSSLYGEAFF. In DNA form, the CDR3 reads TGTGCCGGCAGCTCTCTTTATGGTGAAGCTTTCTTT.